Given below is one T cell receptor beta chain in context. Antigen: not known. Cells designated naive CD8 were CD45RO-negative and were positively selected for CCR7, with terminally differentiated effector memory CD45RA+ cells excluded. Every one of the donors was a Caucasian adult that lived in Nashville, Tennessee. The CDR3 consists of 13 residues. Germline-derived CDR1 and CDR2 are SNHLY and FYNNEI. Trimming removed 1 base at V and 4 bases at J, with 8 bases between. The data belong to a study of shared clonotypes between healthy human individuals. Study-wide results and caveats: The genetic and exposure-history diversity represented was limited by few donors.

Here immunoSEQ multiplex PCR was the method, and the copy in TCRdb shows in-frame clones only, minus some. The sample yields about 820,000 clones, about 91% seen once. V gene TRBV2 combines with J gene TRBJ2-7; D unresolved. Material: naive CD8+ T cells sorted from blood. The clonotype comes from a man younger than 40 in good health. This chain's CDR3 is CASSEGAFYEQYF. The CDR3 nucleotides read TGTGCCAGCAGTGAAGGTGCGTTTTACGAGCAGTACTTC.